Listed below are T cell receptor beta chains from one sample, sequenced in a study of molecular identifiers for immune sequencing clone quantification. One entry per CDR3 protein, called by TCRdb with MiXCR from the PCR reads. Among approximately 680,000 distinct CDR3 sequences listed, about 25% were seen once. The sequencing sample was made of naive CD8+ T cells from blood, with Jurkat cell RNA spiked in. The receptors were gathered from a human donor in good health. Some libraries in this study had Jurkat cell RNA spiked in. The CDR3 runs from the conserved cysteine through the conserved F or W. The D gene is left open where the match is weak. Clone size appears in some rows only: once, few, many, or a class for an expanded clone.

clone_size: -
d_call: -
v_call: TRBV4-2
j_call: TRBJ2-1
cdr3_length: 14
cdr3_aa: CASSRVGIYNEQFF
cdr3_nt: TGTGCCAGCAGCCGAGTCGGGATATACAATGAGCAGTTCTTC

clone_size: many
d_call: -
v_call: TRBV3-1
j_call: TRBJ1-4
cdr3_length: 15
cdr3_aa: CASSQYDGFNEKLFF
cdr3_nt: TGTGCCAGCAGCCAATACGACGGATTTAATGAAAAACTGTTTTTT

clone_size: many
d_call: TRBD1
v_call: TRBV14
j_call: TRBJ1-2
cdr3_length: 15
cdr3_aa: CASSQEGTASYGYTF
cdr3_nt: TGTGCCAGCAGCCAAGAGGGGACAGCAAGCTATGGCTACACCTTC

clone_size: many
d_call: TRBD1
v_call: TRBV4-3
j_call: TRBJ1-5
cdr3_length: 17
cdr3_aa: CASSSTVSGGVNQPQHF
cdr3_nt: TGCGCCAGCTCCTCGACAGTGTCAGGGGGTGTCAATCAGCCCCAGCATTTT

clone_size: many
d_call: TRBD2
v_call: TRBV28
j_call: TRBJ2-3
cdr3_length: 17
cdr3_aa: CASSLWGDASGANTQYF
cdr3_nt: TGTGCCAGCAGTTTATGGGGCGACGCTAGCGGGGCAAATACGCAGTATTTT

clone_size: -
d_call: -
v_call: TRBV6-2/TRBV6-3
j_call: TRBJ2-1
cdr3_length: 13
cdr3_aa: CASAPASYNEQFF
cdr3_nt: TGTGCCAGCGCCCCCGCCAGCTATAATGAGCAGTTCTTC

clone_size: -
d_call: -
v_call: TRBV12-3/TRBV12-4
j_call: TRBJ2-4
cdr3_length: 15
cdr3_aa: CTSSPSGEVKNIQYF
cdr3_nt: TGTACCAGCAGCCCTTCGGGGGAAGTCAAAAACATTCAGTACTTC

clone_size: many
d_call: -
v_call: TRBV7-9
j_call: TRBJ1-1
cdr3_length: 13
cdr3_aa: CASAAPLNTEAFF
cdr3_nt: TGTGCCAGCGCGGCCCCATTGAACACTGAAGCTTTCTTT

clone_size: -
d_call: -
v_call: TRBV5-6
j_call: TRBJ1-1
cdr3_length: 17
cdr3_aa: CASSPSSLRDKNTAAVF
cdr3_nt: TGTGCCAGCAGTCCCTCCTCTCTACGGGACAAGAACACTGCAGCTGTCTTT

clone_size: few
d_call: TRBD2
v_call: TRBV4-3
j_call: TRBJ2-7
cdr3_length: 18
cdr3_aa: CASSQDHSGTSGYYEQYF
cdr3_nt: TGCGCCAGCAGCCAAGATCATTCAGGGACTAGCGGATACTACGAGCAGTACTTC

clone_size: -
d_call: -
v_call: TRBV19
j_call: TRBJ1-3
cdr3_length: 13
cdr3_aa: CASTEMSGNTIYF
cdr3_nt: TGTGCCAGTACCGAGATGTCCGGAAACACCATATATTTT

clone_size: -
d_call: TRBD2
v_call: TRBV24-1
j_call: TRBJ2-3
cdr3_length: 16
cdr3_aa: CATSEEPGLDPDTQYF
cdr3_nt: TGTGCCACCAGTGAAGAGCCGGGACTAGACCCAGATACGCAGTATTTT

clone_size: many
d_call: TRBD1
v_call: TRBV7-9
j_call: TRBJ1-1
cdr3_length: 13
cdr3_aa: CASSFVGGDEAFF
cdr3_nt: TGTGCCAGCAGCTTCGTAGGGGGCGATGAAGCTTTCTTT

clone_size: -
d_call: TRBD1
v_call: TRBV10-1
j_call: TRBJ2-3
cdr3_length: 15
cdr3_aa: CASSDFGTGADTQYF
cdr3_nt: TGCGCCAGCAGTGATTTCGGGACAGGGGCAGATACGCAGTATTTT

clone_size: -
d_call: TRBD2
v_call: TRBV19
j_call: TRBJ2-3
cdr3_length: 14
cdr3_aa: CASSLLAGADTPYF
cdr3_nt: TGTGCCAGTAGTCTTCTAGCGGGAGCAGATACGCCGTATTTT

clone_size: -
d_call: TRBD2
v_call: TRBV6-6
j_call: TRBJ2-3
cdr3_length: 17
cdr3_aa: CASSYREREEVFYTQYF
cdr3_nt: TGTGCCAGCAGTTACCGAGAGCGGGAGGAAGTCTTTTATACGCAGTATTTT

clone_size: -
d_call: TRBD2
v_call: TRBV27
j_call: TRBJ2-7
cdr3_length: 17
cdr3_aa: CASSRPSPSGSSYEQYF
cdr3_nt: TGTGCCAGCAGTCGGCCCTCGCCTAGCGGGAGTTCCTACGAGCAGTACTTC

clone_size: -
d_call: -
v_call: TRBV5-4
j_call: TRBJ1-3
cdr3_length: 15
cdr3_aa: CASSLFLDPGNTIYF
cdr3_nt: TGTGCCAGCAGCTTGTTTTTGGATCCTGGAAACACCATATATTTT

clone_size: many
d_call: -
v_call: TRBV2
j_call: TRBJ2-3
cdr3_length: 20
cdr3_aa: CASRTFILSDDRHSTDTQYF
cdr3_nt: TGTGCCAGTCGGACCTTCATCCTTTCAGATGACAGGCATAGCACAGATACGCAGTATTTT

clone_size: many
d_call: -
v_call: TRBV27
j_call: TRBJ2-6
cdr3_length: 12
cdr3_aa: CASGSGANVLTF
cdr3_nt: TGTGCCAGCGGTTCTGGGGCCAACGTCCTGACTTTC

clone_size: few
d_call: -
v_call: TRBV4-1
j_call: TRBJ2-7
cdr3_length: 16
cdr3_aa: CASSQDPRQSSYEQYF
cdr3_nt: TGCGCCAGCAGCCAAGATCCGAGACAGAGCTCCTACGAGCAGTACTTC

clone_size: -
d_call: TRBD2
v_call: TRBV7-2
j_call: TRBJ2-1
cdr3_length: 15
cdr3_aa: CASSSLSGGYNEQLF
cdr3_nt: TGTGCCAGCAGCTCTCTTAGCGGGGGTTACAATGAGCAGCTCTTC